This T cell receptor (beta chain) was retrieved from a study of T cells in Graves' hyperthyroidism and ophthalmopathy. Study outcomes and limitations: Expanded thyroid clonotypes (above 0.001) were mostly also found in blood.

PBMCs came from 9 to 10 ml fresh peripheral blood. About this clonotype itself: Antigen unknown.

TCR beta CDR3 regions were amplified from RNA transcripts. HTBI primers were used for first-round RT-PCR of the TCR CDR3. TCRdb reanalysed the multiplex PCR reads using MiXCR and keeps one entry per CDR3 protein. The table shows approximately 620,000 distinct CDR3 sequences, with more than 15% occurring only once. Sequencing was done on a sample of blood. This TCR was recovered from a woman in her thirties or forties with Graves' ophthalmopathy.

The CDR3 sequence is CASSYGDRRDYTF. CDR3 DNA: TGTGCCAGCAGTTATGGGGACAGGCGTGACTACACCTTC. The gene calls are TRBV6-9 and TRBJ1-2; 8 bases are shared with TRBD1. Germline values: CDR1 MNHGY, CDR2 SVAAGI. Losses at the gene ends were 2 bases for V and 10 bases for J; bases not matched to a gene: 6. CDR3 length equals 13 residues.